This passage covers 17 T cell receptor beta chains from one sample sequenced in a study of identical twins' blood T cells. MiXCR was run by TCRdb on the 5' RACE reads, yielding one entry per CDR3 protein. The table has fewer than 450,000 distinct CDR3 sequences, about 28% seen once. The sequenced sample consisted of PBMCs. These receptors came from a woman aged 18-55 years in good health.

This clonotype was counted many times. This rearrangement joins TRBV5-1 to TRBJ1-3; D is perhaps TRBD1 (5 bases). In germline, CDR1 is SGHRS, CDR2 YFSETQ. CDR3 length equals 14 residues. Trimming stripped 2 bases from V and 2 bases from J, with 8 bases between. The CDR3 protein is CASSFTGTGNTIYF. The CDR3 DNA reads TGCGCCAGCAGCTTCACAGGAACTGGAAACACCATATATTTT.

This clonotype has ten or more counts. The chain uses TRBV29-1 and TRBJ1-1, with D perhaps TRBD1 (6 bases). Germline assignment: CDR1 SQVTM and CDR2 ANQGSEA. The V end was cut by 6 bases, the J end by 6 bases, with 17 bases between. The CDR3 length is 13 residues. CDR3: CSVRGGGKAEAFF. The CDR3 bases are TGCAGCGTCAGAGGGGGGGGTAAGGCTGAAGCTTTCTTT.

Only a few counts were recorded for this clonotype. V and J are TRBV20-1 and TRBJ2-7; 10 bases match TRBD1. This CDR3 region has 13 residues. The ends lost 7 bases at V and 0 bases at J; junction bases unmatched: 3. In germline, CDR1 is DFQATT, CDR2 SNEGSKA (reference sequence). The CDR3 is CSGTGGYSYEQYF. For the CDR3, the DNA is TGCAGTGGGACAGGGGGTTACTCCTACGAGCAGTACTTC.

This chain joins TRBV7-9 and TRBJ2-2; D gene ambiguous. The CDR3 sequence is 14 residues long. The germline V gene has CDR1 SEHNR and CDR2 FQNEAQ (reference sequence). Trimming removed 2 bases at V and 6 bases at J, with 10 bases between. CDR3 protein: CASSLSEKAGELFF. CDR3 sequence (DNA): TGTGCCAGCAGCTTAAGCGAGAAGGCCGGGGAGCTGTTTTTT.

This clonotype has only a few counts. The rearrangement joins TRBV9 to TRBJ1-2; D remains ambiguous. Trimming shortened V by 8 bases and J by 0 bases, and 11 bases separated the two germline ends. Germline assignment: CDR1 SGDLS and CDR2 YYNGEE. The CDR3 runs 13 residues. The CDR3 bases are TGTGCCAGTCGAGGCCCCACTAACTATGGCTACACCTTC. It translates to CASRGPTNYGYTF.

In its sample, this clonotype was seen a few times. The rearrangement uses TRBV20-1 and TRBJ1-2; weak D call: TRBD1 (6 bases). The V end was cut by 6 bases, the J end by 5 bases, with 16 bases between. CDR1 is DFQATT and CDR2 is SNEGSKA in the germline V gene (reference sequence). The CDR3 extends over 13 amino acids. This chain's CDR3 is CSAKGGALYGYTF. In nucleotides, the CDR3 is TGCAGTGCAAAGGGGGGTGCATTGTATGGCTACACCTTC.

This clonotype was observed a few times. The chain has TRBV10-1 and TRBJ2-4; D is ambiguous. V lost 6 bases, J lost 10 bases, and 16 bases lay in between. There are 13 residues in the CDR3. Per the germline V gene, CDR1 is WNHNN and CDR2 is SYGVQD (reference sequence). The CDR3 loop is CASSAYGVGIQYF. In DNA form, the CDR3 reads TGCGCCAGCAGCGCGTATGGGGTAGGAATTCAGTACTTC.

This clonotype was counted a single time. This sequence joins TRBV20-1 and TRBJ1-1; tentative D call: TRBD1 (5 bases). Trimming took off 0 bases at V and 0 bases at J, with 11 bases between the two ends. Germline V gene lookup returns CDR1 DFQATT and CDR2 SNEGSKA (reference sequence). The CDR3 sequence is 15 residues long. CDR3 protein: CSARDRVDMNTEAFF. For the CDR3, the DNA is TGCAGTGCTAGAGATCGTGTGGACATGAACACTGAAGCTTTCTTT.

The chain employs TRBV20-1 and TRBJ2-3; D is unresolved. V lost 5 bases, J lost 3 bases, and 18 bases lay in between. The germline CDR1 and CDR2 sequences are DFQATT and SNEGSKA (reference sequence). This CDR3 region has 15 residues. CDR3 sequence reads: CSAYDNNLNTDTQYF. In DNA form, the CDR3 reads TGCAGTGCTTATGATAACAACTTAAATACAGATACGCAGTATTTT.

This sequence joins TRBV20-1 and TRBJ1-5; D may be TRBD1 (6 bases). The V end lost 6 bases, the J end lost 2 bases, and 11 bases lay between the germline ends. Germline lookup yields CDR1 DFQATT and CDR2 SNEGSKA (reference sequence). There are 13 residues in the CDR3. CDR3 nucleotide sequence: TGCAGTGCGAAGGAGGGGGGCAATCAGCCCCAGCATTTT. It is translated as CSAKEGGNQPQHF.

This clonotype has at least ten counts. The chain recombines TRBV29-1 with TRBJ2-1; D is perhaps TRBD2 (5 bases). In germline, CDR1 is SQVTM, CDR2 ANQGSEA. The CDR3 runs to 13 residues. Deletions cut 7 bases from V and 0 bases from J, with 10 bases between. The CDR3 is CSDGRDSYNEQFF. As DNA, the CDR3 is TGCAGCGACGGCCGGGACTCCTACAATGAGCAGTTCTTC.

This clonotype was seen more than once but under ten times. V is TRBV10-3 and J is TRBJ1-1; D is unclear. V lost 3 bases and J lost 3, with 8 bases in between. This CDR3 is built from 13 residues. The germline V gene has CDR1 ENHRY and CDR2 SYGVKD. The CDR3 bases are TGTGCCATCAGTGAAGGGTGGGACACTGAAGCTTTCTTT. Its protein product is CAISEGWDTEAFF.

As regards this clonotype: The conserved final phenylalanine or tryptophan is absent from the CDR3, which likely points to a read error. The chain joins TRBV5-6 to TRBJ1-2; the match to TRBD1 covers 9 bases. The germline CDR1 and CDR2 sequences are SGHDT and YYEEEE. The CDR3 sequence is 12 residues long. J was trimmed by 7 bases and V by 4 bases; bases with no gene match: 2. This CDR3 reads CASSRDRAGYTL. CDR3 bases: TGTGCCAGCAGCCGGGACAGGGCTGGCTACACCTTG.

The gene calls are TRBV14 and TRBJ2-1, with D unclear. The CDR3 is 13 amino acids. The V gene lost 4 bases and the J gene lost 4 bases, with 8 bases spanning the gap. Germline values: CDR1 SGHDN, CDR2 FVKESK. The CDR3 region has the DNA TGTGCCAGCAGCCGGAGTCTTTACAATGAGCAGTTCTTC. Translated, it gives CASSRSLYNEQFF.

This clonotype has only a few counts. The CDR3 DNA sequence: TGCAGTGCGACTTTAGGAATTCAAGAGACCCAGTACTTC. Its protein is CSATLGIQETQYF. The chain employs TRBV20-1 and TRBJ2-5, with D hard to call. Germline-derived CDR1 and CDR2 are DFQATT and SNEGSKA (reference sequence). This CDR3 has 13 amino acids. V was cut by 6 bases and J by 2 bases, with 13 bases left in between.

This clonotype was observed many times. This rearrangement joins TRBV7-9 to TRBJ1-1; D not resolved. This CDR3 region has 12 residues. Germline V gene sequence: CDR1 SEHNR, CDR2 FQNEAQ (reference sequence). Trimming removed 6 bases at V and 5 bases at J, with 10 bases between. The CDR3 sequence is CASSFSGTEAFF. The CDR3 DNA follows: TGTGCCAGCAGTTTTTCCGGGACTGAAGCTTTCTTT.

This clonotype was seen more than once but under ten times. The V and J genes are TRBV7-2 and TRBJ2-3, with 12 positions matching TRBD2. Germline CDR1 reads SGHTA; CDR2 reads FQGNSA. CDR3 length: 16 residues. V lost 6 bases to trimming and J lost 2 bases; unmatched junction nucleotides: 6. CDR3 nucleotide sequence: TGTGCCAGCAGTCAACTAGCGGGAGGCTCCACAGATACGCAGTATTTT. Protein sequence: CASSQLAGGSTDTQYF.